Below are 30 T cell receptor beta chains sequenced from a single sample in a study of blood T cell repertoires in COVID-19. The repertoire was sequenced with immunoSEQ multiplex PCR; TCRdb's copy has only in-frame clones and lacks some. The sample includes over 100,000 clones, 65% to 90% seen only once; the top ten take approximately 10%. Source material: peripheral blood. The receptors were gathered from a man of 80 years or more with acute or convalescent COVID-19.

The chain combines TRBV18 with TRBJ2-1; D gene ambiguous. The CDR3 totals 14 residues. Germline V gene lookup returns CDR1 KGHSH and CDR2 LQKENI. The V and J ends lost 4 bases and 3 bases respectively, with 10 bases between them. The CDR3 coding sequence is TGTGCCAGCTCACTTCCCGGTAGCTACAATGAGCAGTTCTTC. This gives the protein CASSLPGSYNEQFF.

In its sample, this clone was seen a few times. J is TRBJ2-7 and V is TRBV5-1; D unresolved. The CDR3 loop spans 15 amino acids. Between the trimmed V and J ends, which lost 4 bases and 3 bases, there was a span of 17 bases. Germline values: CDR1 SGHRS, CDR2 YFSETQ. The CDR3 bases are TGCGCCAGCAGCACCGGTGGGCAGAATCTCTACGAGCAGTACTTC. Protein: CASSTGGQNLYEQYF. The whole variable domain, remainder taken from reference TRBV5-1 and TRBJ2-7, is KAGVTQTPRYLIKTRGQQVTLSCSPISGHRSVSWYQQTPGQGLQFLFEYFSETQRNKGNFPGRFSGRQFSNSRSEMNVSTLELGDSALYLCASSTGGQNLYEQYFGPGTRLTVT.

J is TRBJ2-1 and V is TRBV7-3, with a tentative D call TRBD1 (5 bases). The ends were cut back, 5 bases at V and 0 bases at J, with 14 bases in the middle. The CDR3 runs 16 residues. Germline loops: CDR1 SGHTA, CDR2 FQGTGA. The CDR3 region is CASSPGSSRSYNEQFF. The DNA for the CDR3 is TGTGCCAGCAGCCCAGGGTCGTCCCGCTCCTACAATGAGCAGTTCTTC.

This clone was seen only once. V usage is TRBV12-3 or TRBV12-4 and J usage is TRBJ1-6; the D is unclear. The CDR3 sequence is 13 residues long. With 1 base removed from V and 8 bases from J, the gap between germline ends came to 6 bases. The CDR3 bases are TGTGCCAGCAGTTTAGTGGCTGATTCACCCCTCCACTTT. Translated, it gives CASSLVADSPLHF.

Only a few counts were recorded for this clone. V gene TRBV19 combines with J gene TRBJ1-5; 8 nucleotides match TRBD1. The CDR3 spans 18 residues. CDR1 is LNHDA, CDR2 SQIVND, per germline (reference sequence). V shed 7 bases and J 4 bases; nucleotides not matched to a gene: 18. CDR3 bases: TGTGCCAGTAAATCCCACATCACGAGCAGGGGGCTAAATCAGCCCCAGCATTTT. It yields the protein CASKSHITSRGLNQPQHF.

The V call is TRBV5-1, the J call TRBJ2-1, with TRBD2 matching 10 bases. V was clipped by 0 bases and J by 9 bases; unmatched bases: 6. The CDR3 loop spans 15 amino acids. CDR1 is SGHRS, CDR2 YFSETQ, per germline. The CDR3 DNA follows: TGCGCCAGCAGCTTGGTTCTAGCGGGAGTAGGTGAGCAGTTCTTC. It translates to CASSLVLAGVGEQFF.

CDR3: CASSLMAGDYNEQFF. CDR3 DNA sequence: TGTGCCAGCAGCTTAATGGCGGGGGACTACAATGAGCAGTTCTTC. V and J are TRBV7-3 and TRBJ2-1; 7 bases agree with TRBD2. CDR3 length: 15 residues. The germline V gene has CDR1 SGHTA and CDR2 FQGTGA. V lost 1 base, J lost 3 bases, and 3 bases stayed unmatched.

The gene calls are TRBV10-2 and TRBJ1-5, with 9 bases matching TRBD1. CDR1 is WSHSY, CDR2 SAAADI, per germline. Trimming removed 6 bases from V and 3 bases from J; junction bases left unmatched: 3. The CDR3 loop spans 14 amino acids. The CDR3 bases are TGCGCCAGCAGGGGACAGGGAGACAATCAGCCCCAGCATTTT. Residues: CASRGQGDNQPQHF.

V gene TRBV30 combines with J gene TRBJ1-5; 9 bases align to TRBD1. The junction had 3 bases not matched to a gene; V was cut back by 2 bases and J by 4 bases. The CDR3 has 14 amino acids. The germline CDR1 and CDR2 sequences are GTSNPN and SVGIG (reference sequence). CDR3 bases: TGTGCCTGGAGTCAGACAGGGGGGAATCAGCCCCAGCATTTT. Residues: CAWSQTGGNQPQHF.

The V and J genes are TRBV12-5 and TRBJ2-5; TRBD1 agrees at 8 bases. The J segment lost 3 bases and the V segment lost 3 bases, leaving 9 bases of the junction unmatched. The CDR3 has 16 residues. CDR1 is LGHNT and CDR2 is FRNRAP in the germline V gene. The chain's CDR3 is CASGFGDRGGKETQYF. The CDR3 nucleotides are TGTGCTAGTGGTTTCGGTGACAGGGGCGGGAAAGAGACCCAGTACTTC.

The chain recombines TRBV5-4 with TRBJ1-5; D uncertain. This CDR3 has 14 amino acids. The germline V and J ends were trimmed by 0 bases and 7 bases, with 11 bases remaining between them. Germline CDR1 reads SGHNT; CDR2 reads YYREEE (reference sequence). CDR3 nucleotides: TGTGCCAGCAGCTTGGACGGGTATAAGCAGCCCCAGCATTTT. It is translated as CASSLDGYKQPQHF.

The genes are TRBV18 and TRBJ2-7; the D gene is possibly TRBD1 (6 bases). The CDR3 sequence is 16 residues long. V lost 3 bases and J 0 bases, leaving 15 bases between the germline ends. Germline loops: CDR1 KGHSH, CDR2 LQKENI. CDR3 coding DNA: TGTGCCAGCTCACCGCAGAATACAGGGATCTCCTACGAGCAGTACTTC. Amino acid sequence: CASSPQNTGISYEQYF.

The chain uses TRBV18 and TRBJ1-2; tentative D call: TRBD1 (6 bases). From germline, CDR1 is KGHSH and CDR2 LQKENI. V lost 5 bases, J lost 3 bases, and 10 bases lay in between. There are 13 residues in the CDR3. CDR3 residues: CASSGQWDYGYTF. The CDR3 coding sequence is TGTGCCAGCTCAGGACAGTGGGACTATGGCTACACCTTC.

The J gene is TRBJ1-2, the V gene TRBV2; D may be TRBD1 (6 bases). V lost 5 bases to trimming and J lost 4 bases, with 11 bases between them. Per germline, CDR1 SNHLY and CDR2 FYNNEI. This CDR3 is built from 13 residues. The CDR3 protein is CASSPTGPYGYTF. CDR3 nucleotides: TGTGCCAGCAGTCCGACAGGCCCCTATGGCTACACCTTC.

This clone was picked up one time. The chain has TRBV30 and TRBJ2-7; 10 bases align to TRBD1. V was clipped by 3 bases and J by 5 bases; unmatched bases: 10. The CDR3 covers 15 residues. CDR1 is GTSNPN and CDR2 is SVGIG in the germline V gene (reference sequence). This CDR3 is CAWRGRDRGWNEQYF. The CDR3 DNA is TGTGCCTGGAGAGGAAGGGACAGGGGTTGGAACGAGCAGTACTTC.

The rearrangement joins TRBV7-9 to TRBJ2-2, with D perhaps matching TRBD1 (5 bases). V was cut by 5 bases and J by 4 bases, with 14 bases left in between. The length of the CDR3 is 15 residues. Germline values: CDR1 SEHNR, CDR2 FQNEAQ (reference sequence). The chain's CDR3 is CASSGRAGVTGELFF. CDR3 DNA: TGTGCCAGCAGCGGCAGGGCCGGAGTCACCGGGGAGCTGTTTTTT.

This clone was recorded a few times. The chain carries TRBV27 and TRBJ1-5; perhaps TRBD1 as D (5 bases). CDR3 length: 13 amino acids. The germline CDR1 and CDR2 sequences are MNHEY and SMNVEV (reference sequence). V was pared by 4 bases and J by 7 bases, with 11 bases between. CDR3 bases: TGTGCCAGCAGTTCTACAGGATACCAGCCCCAGCATTTT. Its protein is CASSSTGYQPQHF.

This clone was seen a few times. The J gene is TRBJ1-6, the V gene TRBV6-1; no definite D call. The CDR3 totals 15 residues. Between the trimmed V and J ends, which lost 1 base and 3 bases, there was a span of 7 bases. Germline V gene lookup returns CDR1 MNHNS and CDR2 SASEGT. CDR3 bases: TGTGCCAGCAGTGAAGACGGTGGCTATAATTCACCCCTCCACTTT. It is translated as CASSEDGGYNSPLHF.

The rearrangement joins TRBV6-6 to TRBJ2-1, with 8 positions matching TRBD2. Germline values: CDR1 MNHNY, CDR2 SVGAGI (reference sequence). The CDR3 loop spans 14 amino acids. After removal of 2 bases from V and 7 bases from J, the junction contained 4 bases not matched to a gene. DNA for the CDR3: TGTGCCAGCAGTTACGGAGCGGGGGTGAATGAGCAGTTCTTC. Translated: CASSYGAGVNEQFF.

The chain couples TRBV19 to TRBJ1-5; 12 bases are a match to TRBD1. The V segment lost 0 bases and the J segment 0 bases; nucleotides outside the gene matches: 6. Germline CDR1 is LNHDA and CDR2 is SQIVND (reference sequence). The CDR3 covers 19 residues. DNA for the CDR3: TGTGCCAGTAGTATAGATCGGGACAGGGGGCGGAGTAGCAATCAGCCCCAGCATTTT. It codes for CASSIDRDRGRSSNQPQHF.

This rearrangement joins TRBV5-5 to TRBJ1-1, with 7 bases identical to TRBD1. The CDR3 sequence is 14 residues long. J was trimmed by 4 bases and V by 3 bases; bases with no gene match: 6. The germline gives CDR1 SGHKS, CDR2 YYEKEE (reference sequence). The CDR3 is CASSSTGLGTEAFF. DNA of the CDR3: TGTGCCAGCAGCTCGACAGGGCTCGGCACTGAAGCTTTCTTT.

Here the CDR3 DNA reads TGTGCCAGCAGTGAAGCAGGACAGGAAGCTTTCTTT. This codes for CASSEAGQEAFF. The rearrangement links TRBV2 to TRBJ1-1; tentatively, D is TRBD1 (6 bases). The germline V gene encodes CDR1 SNHLY and CDR2 FYNNEI. This CDR3 has 12 residues. Trimming took 0 bases from V and 8 from J, leaving 7 bases between them.

The chain employs TRBV5-6 and TRBJ2-7; 7 nucleotides align to TRBD1. Germline CDR1 is SGHDT and CDR2 is YYEEEE. The CDR3 totals 14 residues. Germline trimming cut 5 bases from V and 1 base from J; bases unmatched to any gene: 6. The CDR3 reads CASRSQGRSYEQYF. CDR3 DNA sequence: TGTGCCAGCAGGTCACAGGGGCGTTCCTACGAGCAGTACTTC. Full variable domain (remainder filled in from reference TRBV5-6 and TRBJ2-7): DAGVTQSPTHLIKTRGQQVTLRCSPKSGHDTVSWYQQALGQGPQFIFQYYEEEERQRGNFPDRFSGHQFPNYSSELNVNALLLGDSALYLCASRSQGRSYEQYFGPGTRLTVT.

This clone was counted between two and nine times. The V and J genes are TRBV28 and TRBJ2-7, with 8 bases matching TRBD2. The trim removed 3 bases at V and 5 bases at J, leaving 15 bases unmatched. The CDR3 covers 17 residues. Germline V lookup: CDR1 MDHEN, CDR2 SYDVKM. The CDR3 loop reads CASSFPPPPGRVNEQYF. CDR3 nucleotide sequence: TGTGCCAGCAGTTTCCCTCCACCCCCCGGGAGGGTTAACGAGCAGTACTTC.

The genes are TRBV7-3 and TRBJ1-6; possibly TRBD1 for D (5 bases). Germline CDR1 is SGHTA and CDR2 is FQGTGA. This CDR3 has 15 amino acids. V lost 2 bases and J lost 4, with 9 bases in between. The CDR3 here is CASSLSTVYNSPLHF. CDR3 bases: TGTGCCAGCAGCTTATCGACAGTTTATAATTCACCCCTCCACTTT.

V gene TRBV19 combines with J gene TRBJ2-1; 8 nucleotides line up with TRBD2. CDR3 size: 16 residues. From germline, CDR1 is LNHDA and CDR2 SQIVND (reference sequence). J lost 4 bases, V lost 4 bases, and 9 bases had no gene match. CDR3 in DNA: TGTGCCAGTAGTAGGTCGGGAGGGCCGTCTTACAATGAGCAGTTCTTC. Residues: CASSRSGGPSYNEQFF.

The chain has TRBV7-9 and TRBJ1-2; tentative D call: TRBD1 (6 bases). The CDR3 runs 12 residues. From germline, CDR1 is SEHNR and CDR2 FQNEAQ (reference sequence). V lost 1 base to trimming and J lost 7 bases, with 7 bases between them. CDR3: CASSLGTAGYTF. The CDR3 DNA sequence: TGTGCCAGCAGCTTAGGGACAGCTGGCTACACCTTC.

This chain connects TRBV24-1 to TRBJ2-3; possibly TRBD1 for D (6 bases). Between the trimmed V and J ends, which lost 2 bases and 3 bases, there was a span of 14 bases. The length of the CDR3 is 16 residues. Per germline, CDR1 KGHDR and CDR2 SFDVKD. The CDR3 nucleotides are TGTGCCACCAGTGATTCCGGACAGCGAACTACAGATACGCAGTATTTT. Protein product: CATSDSGQRTTDTQYF.

Concerning this clone itself: The same CDR3 can be traced to other DNA sequences in this sample. The genes are TRBV6-5 and TRBJ1-1; D is perhaps TRBD1 (6 bases). The germline V and J ends were trimmed by 6 bases and 5 bases, with 7 bases remaining between them. This CDR3 is 11 amino acids long. In germline, CDR1 is MNHEY, CDR2 SVGAGI. The DNA for the CDR3 is TGTGCCAGCAGCCAGGGGACTGAAGCTTTCTTT. Its translation is CASSQGTEAFF.

This clone was found a few times. The genes are TRBV7-9 and TRBJ2-5; D is unclear. V lost 3 bases to trimming and J lost 2 bases, with 7 bases between them. Germline CDR1 SEHNR, CDR2 FQNEAQ (reference sequence). This CDR3 is built from 13 residues. CDR3 in DNA: TGTGCCAGCAGCTTTGACACACAAGAGACCCAGTACTTC. Protein sequence: CASSFDTQETQYF. Looking up the rest from reference TRBV7-9 and TRBJ2-5 gives the full variable domain: DTGVSQNPRHKITKRGQNVTFRCDPISEHNRLYWYRQTLGQGPEFLTYFQNEAQLEKSRLLSDRFSAERPKGSFSTLEIQRTEQGDSAMYLCASSFDTQETQYFGPGTRLLVL.